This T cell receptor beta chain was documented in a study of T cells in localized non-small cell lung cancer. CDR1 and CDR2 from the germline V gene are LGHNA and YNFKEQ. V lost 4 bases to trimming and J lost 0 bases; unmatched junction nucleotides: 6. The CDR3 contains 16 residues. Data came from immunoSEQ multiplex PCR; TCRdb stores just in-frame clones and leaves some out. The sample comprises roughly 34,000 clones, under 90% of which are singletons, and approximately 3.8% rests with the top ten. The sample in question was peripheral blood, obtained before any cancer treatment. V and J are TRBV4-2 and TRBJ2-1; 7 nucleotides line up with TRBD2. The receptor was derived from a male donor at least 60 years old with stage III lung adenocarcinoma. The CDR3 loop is CASSRGGPLSYNEQFF. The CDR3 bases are TGTGCCAGCAGCCGGGGGGGACCACTCTCCTACAATGAGCAGTTCTTC.